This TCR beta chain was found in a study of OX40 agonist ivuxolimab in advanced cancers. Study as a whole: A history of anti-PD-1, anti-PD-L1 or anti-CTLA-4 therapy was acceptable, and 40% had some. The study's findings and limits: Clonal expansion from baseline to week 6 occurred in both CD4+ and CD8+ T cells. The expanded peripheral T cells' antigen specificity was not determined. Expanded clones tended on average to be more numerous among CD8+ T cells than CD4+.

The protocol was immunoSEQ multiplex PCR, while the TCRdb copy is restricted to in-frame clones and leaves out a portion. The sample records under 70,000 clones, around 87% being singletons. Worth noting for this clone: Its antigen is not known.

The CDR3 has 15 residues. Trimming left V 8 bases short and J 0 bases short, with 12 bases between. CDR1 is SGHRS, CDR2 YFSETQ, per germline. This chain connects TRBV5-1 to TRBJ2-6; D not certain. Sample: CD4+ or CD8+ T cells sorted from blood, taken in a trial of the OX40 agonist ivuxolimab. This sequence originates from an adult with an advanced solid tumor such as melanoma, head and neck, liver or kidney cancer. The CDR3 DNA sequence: TGCGCCAGTTCCGCCACAGCCTCTGGGGCCAACGTCCTGACTTTC. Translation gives CASSATASGANVLTF.